The entry below describes one TCR beta chain. The repertoire was sequenced with immunoSEQ multiplex PCR; TCRdb's copy has only in-frame clones and lacks some. The repertoire consists of about 78,000 clones, with more than 85% occurring once and the leading ten covering more than 0.2%. These data are taken from a study of technical replicates of blood from a few donors. The CDR3 is made up of 13 amino acids. Per germline, CDR1 SGHNT and CDR2 YYREEE (reference sequence). V dropped 6 bases and J dropped 6; count of bases not matched to a gene: 6. The rearrangement links TRBV5-4 to TRBJ1-2, with 9 bases fitting TRBD1. The source material was T cells isolated from PBMCs. This receptor was obtained from a human donor in good health. The DNA of the CDR3 is TGTGCCAGCATTGTACAGGGGGCGCATGGCTACACCTTC. Its protein product is CASIVQGAHGYTF.